This TCR beta chain derives from a study of blood T cell repertoires in COVID-19. On the study more broadly: Specimens from acute and convalescent COVID-19 originated in the United States, Italy and Spain. PBMCs, B-cell-depleted T cells, or T cells provided the cDNA or gDNA that made up the material.

As for this clone: Other DNA sequences within the sample encode an identical CDR3.

In the source study's methods: From reference gene primer amplification, estimates of nucleated cell counts were derived. Sequencing was performed with immunoSEQ multiplex PCR; in TCRdb, only in-frame clones are kept and a portion is missing. V and J calls and clone size follow that table, whereas D and trimming were derived from the DNA. This repertoire shows 120,000 or so clones, about four fifths found once; its top ten account for about 5.5%. Trimming removed 4 bases from V and 2 bases from J; junction bases left unmatched: 1. The CDR3 runs to 13 residues. Germline V gene sequence: CDR1 LGHDT, CDR2 YNNKEL (reference sequence).

The clonotype comes from a man aged 80 or over with active or convalescent COVID-19. The chain joins TRBV3-1 (or the pseudogene TRBV3-2) to TRBJ1-2; TRBD1 matches 7 bases. The sample consisted of peripheral blood. CDR3 amino acids: CASSLGQNYGYTF. The DNA for the CDR3 is TGTGCCAGCAGCCTGGGACAGAACTATGGCTACACCTTC.